The sequence of this TCR beta chain was determined in a study of blood T cell repertoires in COVID-19. Deletions cut 3 bases from V and 3 bases from J, with 21 bases between. The CDR3 sequence is 16 residues long. Germline lookup yields CDR1 DFQATT and CDR2 SNEGSKA (reference sequence). Repertoires were generated with immunoSEQ multiplex PCR, while TCRdb's copy carries only in-frame clones and drops some. This sample has 210,000 or so clones, with approximately 82% found just once. Sequencing used peripheral blood. J is TRBJ2-7 and V is TRBV20-1, with a tentative D call TRBD2 (6 bases). The clonotype was recovered from a man aged 45-60 years with active or convalescent COVID-19. The CDR3 spells CSASRPGLSTDYEQYF. The CDR3 DNA is TGCAGTGCTAGTCGGCCAGGACTATCTACCGACTACGAGCAGTACTTC.